These 23 T cell receptor beta chains share one sample of origin, sequenced in a study of graft-versus-host responses after intestinal transplantation (dated by TCRdb to about 2021). Explained via the paper, the time point label denotes: cells obtained before transplantation from donor or recipient. Antigen specificity for these receptors is unknown. Libraries were prepared through the immunoSEQ multiplex PCR assay. TCRdb mirrors the immuneACCESS table, restricted to in-frame sequences. Some clones are absent from its copies; in checked studies, under half trace to an unresolved V gene, and the reason for the others is unknown. The sample profile shows 110,000 to 150,000 clones; approximately 91% of them were found once. Jointly, the top ten make up about 0.18% of the sample. The specimen was unstimulated CD4+ T cells sorted from spleen or lymph node cells, collected before intestinal transplant. Every receptor here comes from a human donor who received an intestinal transplant.

This clone was picked up one time. This chain uses TRBV27 with TRBJ2-7; TRBD2 matches 10 bases. The germline CDR1 and CDR2 sequences are MNHEY and SMNVEV (reference sequence). V shed 11 bases and J 4 bases; nucleotides not matched to a gene: 11. The CDR3 totals 14 residues. CDR3: CAARASGSRYEQYF. Here the CDR3 DNA reads TGTGCCGCCAGGGCTAGCGGGAGTAGGTACGAGCAGTACTTC.

V gene TRBV27 combines with J gene TRBJ2-7, with TRBD2 matching 9 bases. Per germline, CDR1 MNHEY and CDR2 SMNVEV (reference sequence). The CDR3 extends over 15 amino acids. The V segment lost 10 bases and the J segment 3 bases; nucleotides outside the gene matches: 13. This CDR3 reads CATKPTSGYIYEQYF. DNA of the CDR3: TGTGCCACCAAACCGACTAGCGGATACATCTACGAGCAGTACTTC.

This chain uses TRBV19 with TRBJ1-6, with D uncertain. CDR1 and CDR2 from the germline V gene are LNHDA and SQIVND (reference sequence). V was shortened by 4 bases and J by 9 bases, with 10 bases between the two germline ends. The CDR3 spans 13 residues. CDR3 amino acids: CASSTGPASPLHF. CDR3 nucleotide sequence: TGTGCCAGTAGTACCGGGCCCGCTTCACCCCTCCACTTT.

V and J are TRBV7-3 and TRBJ2-1; 9 bases map to TRBD1. The CDR3 is made up of 15 amino acids. Germline V gene sequence: CDR1 SGHTA, CDR2 FQGTGA. After removal of 1 base from V and 7 bases from J, the junction contained 5 bases not matched to a gene. CDR3 in DNA: TGTGCCAGCAGCTTAATCGGGACAGGGTCAAATGAGCAGTTCTTC. Its protein is CASSLIGTGSNEQFF.

The V and J genes are TRBV7-3 and TRBJ1-1; D is ambiguous. V shed 1 base and J shed 4 bases, with 7 bases lying between them. The germline gives CDR1 SGHTA, CDR2 FQGTGA. The CDR3 runs 13 residues. This CDR3 reads CASSLSSGTEAFF. The CDR3 DNA reads TGTGCCAGCAGCTTAAGCTCGGGCACTGAAGCTTTCTTT.

V is TRBV28 and J is TRBJ2-6, with TRBD2 as a possible D gene (5 bases). Germline CDR1 and CDR2: MDHEN and SYDVKM. The CDR3 covers 14 residues. Trimming stripped 4 bases from V and 3 bases from J, with 7 bases between. Written as DNA, the CDR3 is TGTGCCAGCAGTTATGCGGGTGGGGCCAACGTCCTGACTTTC. Translating gives CASSYAGGANVLTF.

The chain employs TRBV4-2 and TRBJ2-1, with 11 bases that match TRBD2. Germline V gives CDR1 LGHNA, CDR2 YNFKEQ. J was trimmed by 9 bases and V by 0 bases; bases with no gene match: 4. This CDR3 region has 15 residues. For the CDR3, the DNA is TGTGCCAGCAGCCAAGATACTAGCGGGAGCGGTGAGCAGTTCTTC. Its protein is CASSQDTSGSGEQFF.

The chain joins TRBV18 to TRBJ1-6; 7 bases line up with TRBD1. Per the germline V gene, CDR1 is KGHSH and CDR2 is LQKENI. CDR3 length equals 20 residues. V trimming: 8 bases; J trimming: 7 bases; junction bases outside the gene matches: 26. In nucleotides, the CDR3 is TGTGCCAGCCAATTAGCTTCGACAGGGCTGTACTACGGCCCCAATTCACCCCTCCACTTT. Its translation: CASQLASTGLYYGPNSPLHF. Looking up the rest from reference TRBV18 and TRBJ1-6 gives the full variable domain: NAGVMQNPRHLVRRRGQEARLRCSPMKGHSHVYWYRQLPEEGLKFMVYLQKENIIDESGMPKERFSAEFPKEGPSILRIQQVVRGDSAAYFCASQLASTGLYYGPNSPLHFGNGTRLTVT.

The rearrangement uses TRBV19 and TRBJ2-7; 11 bases match TRBD2. The ends lost 2 bases at V and 2 bases at J; junction bases unmatched: 5. Germline CDR1 and CDR2: LNHDA and SQIVND (reference sequence). The CDR3 runs 16 residues. CDR3 sequence: CASSIPGTSGPYEQYF. CDR3 sequence (DNA): TGTGCCAGTAGTATACCCGGGACTAGCGGACCCTACGAGCAGTACTTC.

The chain uses TRBV11-2 and TRBJ1-1; D is ambiguous. Germline CDR1 is SGHAT and CDR2 is FQNNGV. Trimming took off 0 bases at V and 5 bases at J, with 10 bases between the two ends. The CDR3 sequence is 14 residues long. The CDR3 here is CASSLDPSGTEAFF. The CDR3 nucleotides read TGTGCCAGCAGCTTAGATCCGAGTGGGACTGAAGCTTTCTTT.

V and J are TRBV6-5 and TRBJ1-2, with 7 positions matching TRBD1. The germline V gene encodes CDR1 MNHEY and CDR2 SVGAGI. The CDR3 length is 13 residues. The ends lost 5 bases at V and 3 bases at J; junction bases unmatched: 3. CDR3 DNA: TGTGCCAGCAGTATGACAGGGCACTATGGCTACACCTTC. Amino acid sequence: CASSMTGHYGYTF.

The V call is TRBV30, the J call TRBJ2-7; D is perhaps TRBD1 or TRBD2 (6 bases each). Deletions cut 5 bases from V and 2 bases from J, with 7 bases between. The CDR3 contains 11 residues. Germline V CDR1 and CDR2: GTSNPN, SVGIG (reference sequence). CDR3: CAWGGPYEQYF. As DNA, the CDR3 is TGTGCCTGGGGGGGGCCCTACGAGCAGTACTTC.

A single count supports this clone. The chain uses TRBV19 and TRBJ1-2, with D tentatively TRBD1 (5 bases). The CDR3 is 13 amino acids. Germline V lookup: CDR1 LNHDA, CDR2 SQIVND (reference sequence). The ends were cut back, 5 bases at V and 0 bases at J, with 7 bases in the middle. CDR3 sequence (DNA): TGTGCCAGTAGTGGAGGGGCTAACTATGGCTACACCTTC. It codes for CASSGGANYGYTF.

This chain connects TRBV5-6 to TRBJ2-7; 7 nucleotides match TRBD1. Per germline, CDR1 SGHDT and CDR2 YYEEEE. With 4 bases clipped from V and 1 base from J, the junction kept 2 bases outside the gene matches. This CDR3 region has 13 residues. The CDR3 protein is CASSATGSYEQYF. CDR3 DNA sequence: TGTGCCAGCAGCGCGACAGGGTCCTACGAGCAGTACTTC.

The chain recombines TRBV4-2 with TRBJ2-2; a possible D gene is TRBD2 (6 bases). Deletions cut 3 bases from V and 1 base from J, with 18 bases between. This CDR3 is 18 amino acids long. Germline V CDR1 and CDR2: LGHNA, YNFKEQ. In DNA, the CDR3 is TGTGCCAGCAGCCATTACGGAAGAGCTAGCGAGAACACCGGGGAGCTGTTTTTT. Protein: CASSHYGRASENTGELFF.

The V and J genes are TRBV9 and TRBJ2-7; 9 bases match TRBD1. CDR3 size: 15 residues. Germline values: CDR1 SGDLS, CDR2 YYNGEE. The V and J ends lost 3 bases and 4 bases, in that order; junction bases with no gene match: 8. DNA of the CDR3: TGTGCCAGCAGCGCCGGGACAGGGAATATGTACGAGCAGTACTTC. Its protein is CASSAGTGNMYEQYF.

DNA of the CDR3: TGCGCCAGCAGCAAAAGACAGGGGGCGCTTGAGACCCAGTACTTC. Translated: CASSKRQGALETQYF. The V call is TRBV5-1, the J call TRBJ2-5, with 10 nucleotides matching TRBD1. J lost 5 bases, V lost 4 bases, and 8 bases had no gene match. The CDR3 contains 15 residues. Per the germline V gene, CDR1 is SGHRS and CDR2 is YFSETQ.

The chain combines TRBV5-4 with TRBJ2-1, with D perhaps matching TRBD1 (5 bases). Per germline, CDR1 SGHNT and CDR2 YYREEE (reference sequence). CDR3 size: 15 residues. V lost 4 bases to trimming and J lost 9 bases, with 20 bases between them. In DNA form, the CDR3 reads TGTGCCAGCAGCAGGGGTCAGGCTCTAGATAGTGAGCAGTTCTTC. Its translation is CASSRGQALDSEQFF.

V usage is TRBV27 and J usage is TRBJ2-7; 7 positions agree with TRBD1. The CDR3 totals 11 residues. With V trimmed by 6 bases and J by 4 bases, 0 bases remained unmatched. Germline-derived CDR1 and CDR2 are MNHEY and SMNVEV (reference sequence). Written as DNA, the CDR3 is TGTGCCAGCAGGACAGGGTACGAGCAGTACTTC. Residues: CASRTGYEQYF.

The rearrangement links TRBV5-4 to TRBJ2-2, with 7 bases lining up with TRBD2. The CDR3 loop spans 15 amino acids. In germline, CDR1 is SGHNT, CDR2 YYREEE (reference sequence). J gave up 0 bases and V 3 bases, and 2 bases lay outside the gene matches. CDR3 nucleotides: TGTGCCAGCAGCTCTCTAGCGGCGAACACCGGGGAGCTGTTTTTT. Translating it yields CASSSLAANTGELFF.

The chain uses TRBV5-4 and TRBJ2-7; TRBD2 aligns across 8 bases. V lost 5 bases, J lost 4 bases, and 11 bases stayed unmatched. The CDR3 is 15 amino acids. Per germline, CDR1 SGHNT and CDR2 YYREEE (reference sequence). The CDR3 loop is CASSPGTRPSYEQYF. CDR3 sequence (DNA): TGTGCCAGCAGTCCCGGGACTAGACCTTCATACGAGCAGTACTTC.

The chain recombines TRBV6-5 with TRBJ1-6; D unresolved. The CDR3 contains 12 residues. V was clipped by 6 bases and J by 7 bases, with 7 bases between them. Germline lookup yields CDR1 MNHEY and CDR2 SVGAGI. This CDR3 reads CASRGRNSPLHF. In nucleotides, the CDR3 is TGTGCCAGCAGGGGCCGGAATTCACCCCTCCACTTT.

The J gene is TRBJ2-1, the V gene TRBV7-3; 13 bases line up with TRBD2. V lost 7 bases to trimming and J lost 6 bases; unmatched junction nucleotides: 6. Germline CDR1 is SGHTA and CDR2 is FQGTGA. The CDR3 covers 15 residues. CDR3 sequence (DNA): TGTGCCAGCACCCTAGGACTAGCGGGAGTCAATGAGCAGTTCTTC. Its translation: CASTLGLAGVNEQFF.